This T cell receptor (beta chain) is drawn from a study of shared clonotypes between healthy human individuals. This clone was detected once. This table comes from immunoSEQ multiplex PCR, and its TCRdb copy is limited to in-frame clones, with some not included. The table records 600,000 to 750,000 clones, over 60% of them present only once. V shed 4 bases and J shed 0 bases, with 13 bases lying between them. This CDR3 has 15 residues. The germline CDR1 and CDR2 sequences are SGDLS and YYNGEE. This sequence originates from a woman in her twenties or thirties in good health. The source material was memory CD4+ T cells sorted from blood. The subset denotes: CD45RA-negative fraction. The V gene is TRBV9, the J gene TRBJ1-2; TRBD1 might be the D (5 bases). The CDR3 bases are TGTGCCAGCAGCCCAAGGGACGGCACTAACTATGGCTACACCTTC. Amino acids: CASSPRDGTNYGYTF.